This T cell receptor beta chain was captured in a study of blood T cells in healthy people across ages (dated by TCRdb to 2014 to 2015). Context from the whole study: In model experiments, roughly one uniquely barcoded TCR beta cDNA molecule per two T cells was captured by template switching. For two donors (one aged 18 to 29 and one aged 80 or older), the study analyzed two additional independent replicas of 1 million unique cDNA reads from the same blood draw. The study measured age-related changes in TCR beta repertoire diversity using deep sequencing normalized with unique cDNA molecular identifiers. Donors of different ages were randomly distributed across sequencing lanes to avoid experimental bias. The donors were divided into four age groups: young (average approximately 17 years), middle-aged (almost 40), aged (62) and long-lived (roughly 88). What the authors observed across the whole study: Total diversity estimates from one million sequenced T cells were considered lower bounds and underestimates. As age increased, observed TCR beta diversity per million T cells dropped in a roughly linear way, and a significant reduction was already evident by age around 41. Because the CMV infection status of the donors was unknown, age-related changes in expanded clonotypes may potentially have been confounded. There was a strong correlation between observed TCR beta diversity and the percentage of naive T cells measured by flow cytometry. Because profiling used bulk unsorted PBMCs, naive and antigen-experienced compartments could not be compared conclusively. Compared with the aged group, the long-lived group had more naive CD4+ T cells, fewer expanded clones and increased TCR diversity, a pattern suggesting age selection.

Points on this clonotype: Its antigen remains undetermined. Base quality data are lacking; no much larger clone is found one base away.

The donors were roughly 38 Caucasian individuals from Russia, aged about 6 to 95 years, who were systemically healthy. Roughly 10 milliliters of peripheral blood were collected from each donor into EDTA-treated Vacutainer tubes. Ficoll-Paque density-gradient centrifugation was used to isolate PBMCs, with at least 6 million per sample. Trizol reagent was used to extract total RNA from the PBMCs, yielding at least 5 micrograms per sample. For every donor, flow cytometry on a PBMC aliquot measured the percentage of naive CD45RAhigh/CD27high T cells. The germline V gene provides CDR1 SQVTM and CDR2 ANQGSEA. The CDR3 numbers 15 residues from cysteine through phenylalanine. The kept DNA is CDR3 alone, 45 bases in frame from the first base. The V and J ends are trimmed by 6 bases and 2 bases, leaving 18 bases between them. Library preparation was by 5' RACE. The reads were generated on an Illumina HiSeq 2500. A second PCR of about 6 to 11 cycles was run with a J-beta primer mix and a sample-barcoded 5' primer. Each TCR beta cDNA molecule received a unique molecular identifier from a template-switch 5' adaptor carrying 12 random nucleotides. At least 2.5 million CDR3-containing paired-end reads were obtained from each sample. First-strand cDNA synthesis was performed from all RNA using the Mint cDNA synthesis kit, with priming by a TRBC-specific oligonucleotide. After uracil-DNA glycosylase treatment, a first 18-cycle PCR used universal primers M1SS and BC2_uni_R on all cDNA. The authors processed their data as follows. For normalization, 1 million high-quality reads were randomly selected from each sample, with every read carrying a distinct molecular identifier. Reads with shared molecular identifiers were discarded instead of being binned into consensus sequences. MiTCR, set to a Q25 quality threshold and the strictest error-elimination algorithm, was used for CDR3 identification, clonotype clustering and error correction. A nonparametric unseen species model with Euler transformation was used to estimate a lower bound on total TCR beta diversity. TCRdb's own reprocessing of the public reads used fastp at Q25 and MiXCR and kept productive beta chains. Each CDR3 protein appears once, grouped with its most common genes and DNA. These V and J calls derive from TCRdb rather than the authors' analysis. This sample gives about 800,000 distinct CDR3 sequences in total; about three fifths of them show up just once. The ten top clones hold approximately 23% of the sample.

This clonotype was obtained from a man in his thirties or forties in good health. The chain was built from TRBV29-1 and TRBJ2-3; 6 matching bases give a weak D call of TRBD2. The sequencing input was blood. The DNA reads as follows: TGCAGCGTGGCACGGGAGTCTAGACCCACAGATACGCAGTATTTT. This is translated as CSVARESRPTDTQYF.